This T cell receptor beta chain was found in a study of T cell changes during pregnancy in multiple sclerosis. Produced via immunoSEQ multiplex PCR; TCRdb's table is partial and in-frame only. The sample records nearly 45,000 clones, around 96% being singletons. Germline V gives CDR1 LGHNA, CDR2 YNFKEQ. This CDR3 is 15 amino acids long. Trimming removed 4 bases from V and 1 base from J, with 13 bases in between. The sequences come from peripheral blood, collected in the second trimester of pregnancy. This receptor was obtained from a female donor with multiple sclerosis, enrolled in a pregnancy study. The chain uses TRBV4-2 and TRBJ1-1; possible D gene TRBD1, 5 bases. This CDR3 is CASSRDRASNTEAFF. The CDR3 nucleotides read TGTGCCAGCAGCCGTGACAGAGCCTCGAACACTGAAGCTTTCTTT.